This T cell receptor (beta chain) came from a study of technical replicates of blood from a handful of donors. Profiled with immunoSEQ multiplex PCR; TCRdb holds only in-frame clones, not every one. The profile shows 95,000 to 100,000 clones, under 97% of them singletons. V gave up 2 bases and J gave up 3 bases, with 19 bases separating them. This CDR3 comprises 17 residues. Looked up from germline, CDR1 is SGHRS and CDR2 is YFSETQ. This chain connects TRBV5-1 to TRBJ2-3, with D perhaps TRBD2 (7 bases). The TCR comes from a human donor in good health. The source material was T cells isolated from PBMCs. CDR3 loop: CASSFPGRGDRTDTQYF. The CDR3 DNA reads TGCGCCAGCAGCTTCCCGGGGAGGGGGGACCGTACAGATACGCAGTATTTT.